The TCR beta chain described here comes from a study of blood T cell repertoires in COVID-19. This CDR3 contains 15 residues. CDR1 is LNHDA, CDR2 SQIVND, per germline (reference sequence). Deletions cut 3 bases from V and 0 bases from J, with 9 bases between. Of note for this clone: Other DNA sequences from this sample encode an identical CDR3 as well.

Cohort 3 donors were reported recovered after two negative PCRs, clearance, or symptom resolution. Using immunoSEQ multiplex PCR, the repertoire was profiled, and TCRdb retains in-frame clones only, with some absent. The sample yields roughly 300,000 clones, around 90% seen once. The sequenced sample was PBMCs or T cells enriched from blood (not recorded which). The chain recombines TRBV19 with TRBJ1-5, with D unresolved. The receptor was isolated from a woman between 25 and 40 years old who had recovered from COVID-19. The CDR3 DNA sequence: TGTGCCAGTAGTATTGGGCAGTATAGCAATCAGCCCCAGCATTTT. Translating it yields CASSIGQYSNQPQHF.